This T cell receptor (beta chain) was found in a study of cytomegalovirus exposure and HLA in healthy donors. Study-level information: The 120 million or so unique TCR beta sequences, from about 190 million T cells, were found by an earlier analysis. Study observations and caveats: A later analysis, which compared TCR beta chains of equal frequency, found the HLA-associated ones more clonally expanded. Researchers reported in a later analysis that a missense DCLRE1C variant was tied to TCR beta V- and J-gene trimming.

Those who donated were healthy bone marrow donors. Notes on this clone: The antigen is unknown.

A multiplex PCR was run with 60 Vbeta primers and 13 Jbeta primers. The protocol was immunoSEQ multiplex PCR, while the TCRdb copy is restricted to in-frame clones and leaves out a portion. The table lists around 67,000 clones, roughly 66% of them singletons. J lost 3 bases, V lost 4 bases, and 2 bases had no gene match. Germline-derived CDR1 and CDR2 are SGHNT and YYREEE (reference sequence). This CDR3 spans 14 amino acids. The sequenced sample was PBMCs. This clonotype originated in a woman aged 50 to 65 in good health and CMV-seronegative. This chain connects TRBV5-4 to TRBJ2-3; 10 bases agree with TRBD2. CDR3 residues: CASSLAGETDTQYF. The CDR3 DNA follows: TGTGCCAGCAGCCTAGCGGGAGAGACAGATACGCAGTATTTT.